Each of the 27 T cell receptor beta chains below was sequenced from the same sample in a study of T cells in Graves' hyperthyroidism and ophthalmopathy. Authors of the study amplified TCR beta CDR3 regions from RNA transcripts. HTBI primers were used for first-round RT-PCR of the TCR CDR3. MiXCR, applied by TCRdb to the multiplex PCR reads, yields one record per CDR3 protein. Of roughly 510,000 distinct CDR3 sequences listed, over 45% were seen once; the top ten hold around 44%. Sequencing used peripheral blood or thyroid tissue (not recorded which). These receptors originate from an adult woman with Graves' disease, either hyperthyroidism or ophthalmopathy (not recorded which).

The J gene is TRBJ2-5, the V gene TRBV7-8; the D gene could be TRBD1 or TRBD2 (6 bases each). CDR3 length: 16 amino acids. V was shortened by 4 bases and J by 4 bases, with 19 bases between the two germline ends. Germline values: CDR1 SGHVS, CDR2 FQNEAQ. CDR3 DNA: TGTGCCAGCAGCTCCGGGGGTTTTAAGGGGGGAGAGACCCAGTACTTC. Amino acids: CASSSGGFKGGETQYF.

This clonotype was seen a few times. The J gene is TRBJ2-2, the V gene TRBV6-5; 13 bases map to TRBD2. The V segment lost 6 bases and the J segment 5 bases; nucleotides outside the gene matches: 6. Germline loops: CDR1 MNHEY, CDR2 SVGAGI. CDR3 length: 16 amino acids. CDR3 coding DNA: TGTGCCAGCAGAGCCGGGACTAGCGGGACTACCGGGGAGCTGTTTTTT. This gives the protein CASRAGTSGTTGELFF.

V and J are TRBV3-1 and TRBJ1-1; D is perhaps TRBD1 (5 bases). Trimming left V 1 base short and J 3 bases short, with 12 bases between. Looked up from germline, CDR1 is LGHDT and CDR2 is YNNKEL (reference sequence). CDR3 length: 15 amino acids. The CDR3 nucleotides are TGTGCCAGCAGCCAAGGGGCCGGGGGGTACACTGAAGCTTTCTTT. It encodes CASSQGAGGYTEAFF.

This clonotype appeared many times. This rearrangement joins TRBV2 to TRBJ1-6; the D is unclear. Germline CDR1 is SNHLY and CDR2 is FYNNEI. Trimming removed 6 bases from V and 8 bases from J, with 17 bases in between. CDR3 size: 15 residues. The CDR3 DNA reads as TGTGCCAGCAGCCCCGCCGAGGGTTCCTATTCACCCCTCCACTTT. This encodes CASSPAEGSYSPLHF. Variable domain in full (rest from reference TRBV2 and TRBJ1-6): EPEVTQTPSHQVTQMGQEVILRCVPISNHLYFYWYRQILGQKVEFLVSFYNNEISEKSEIFDDQFSVERPDGSNFTLKIRSTKLEDSAMYFCASSPAEGSYSPLHFGNGTRLTVT.

In its sample, this clonotype was seen many times. The junction and the germline gene differ at one end; a read error may be behind it. V gene TRBV14 combines with J gene TRBJ2-7, with D hard to call. This CDR3 comprises 13 residues. Germline V gene data show CDR1 as SGHDN and CDR2 as FVKESK. CDR3 residues: CASSQDLTYEQYF. The CDR3 bases are TGCGCCAGCAGCCAAGATCTTACCTACGAGCAGTACTTC.

This clonotype was picked up many times. The CDR3 nucleotides are TGTGCCAGCAGTCCCCTCGCGATGATGGAAGGTCTCTACGAGCAGTACTTC. Translating gives CASSPLAMMEGLYEQYF. The chain links TRBV12-3 or TRBV12-4 to TRBJ2-7; no firm D call. Trimming took off 5 bases at V and 3 bases at J, with 23 bases between the two ends. The CDR3 extends over 17 amino acids.

This clonotype was detected only a few times. The chain employs TRBV6-5 and TRBJ1-2, with a weak D call TRBD1 (5 bases). This CDR3 is 15 amino acids long. With 6 bases removed from V and 2 bases from J, the gap between germline ends came to 16 bases. CDR1 MNHEY and CDR2 SVGAGI come from the germline V gene. DNA for the CDR3: TGTGCCAGCAGCCCCGGAGGAGGGGCGAACTATGGCTACACCTTC. Translation: CASSPGGGANYGYTF.

This clonotype was recorded many times. The rearrangement uses TRBV28 and TRBJ1-4; D not certain. V lost 3 bases and J 7 bases, leaving 6 bases between the germline ends. This CDR3 has 12 residues. Germline assignment: CDR1 MDHEN and CDR2 SYDVKM. The CDR3 sequence: CASSFLTEKLFF. The CDR3 nucleotides are TGTGCCAGCAGTTTCCTTACTGAAAAACTGTTTTTT.

This clonotype was found many times. CDR3 nucleotide sequence: TGTGCCAGCAGGACGGACCAAGAGACCCAGTACTTC. Translation: CASRTDQETQYF. V gene TRBV2 combines with J gene TRBJ2-5; D unresolved. The germline V gene encodes CDR1 SNHLY and CDR2 FYNNEI. V lost 6 bases and J lost 0, with 5 bases in between. The CDR3 loop spans 12 amino acids.

The chain carries TRBV19 and TRBJ1-1, with D unresolved. V was pared by 7 bases and J by 0 bases, with 9 bases between. The CDR3 loop spans 13 amino acids. The germline gives CDR1 LNHDA, CDR2 SQIVND (reference sequence). CDR3 nucleotides: TGTGCCAGTATGGAATTCATGAACACTGAAGCTTTCTTT. This encodes CASMEFMNTEAFF.

This clonotype has a single count. This chain links TRBV7-9 with TRBJ1-2; 12 bases are a match to TRBD1. The CDR3 length is 15 residues. Germline V gene sequence: CDR1 SEHNR, CDR2 FQNEAQ (reference sequence). V was pared by 5 bases and J by 8 bases, with 9 bases of the junction left unmatched. CDR3 sequence: CASSHRDRGLWGYTF. Written as DNA, the CDR3 is TGTGCCAGCAGCCACCGGGACAGGGGGCTGTGGGGCTACACCTTC.

This clonotype was seen just once. V and J are TRBV7-8 and TRBJ2-7, with a weak D call TRBD2 (5 bases). The germline V and J ends were trimmed by 4 bases and 3 bases, with 16 bases remaining between them. CDR3 length: 15 amino acids. Looked up from germline, CDR1 is SGHVS and CDR2 is FQNEAQ. In DNA, the CDR3 is TGTGCCAGCAGCTCTGACGGGGTTGTTAACTACGAGCAGTACTTC. Amino acids: CASSSDGVVNYEQYF.

This clonotype was picked up many times. The J gene is TRBJ2-6, the V gene TRBV2; 7 bases are a match to TRBD1. The CDR3 is 15 residues long. The J segment lost 2 bases and the V segment lost 7 bases, leaving 5 bases of the junction unmatched. Germline CDR1 and CDR2: SNHLY and FYNNEI. Written as DNA, the CDR3 is TGTGCCAGCACCCGACAGGGAACTGGGGCCAACGTCCTGACTTTC. This codes for CASTRQGTGANVLTF.

The chain combines TRBV7-9 with TRBJ1-2; 7 positions match TRBD1. In germline, CDR1 is SEHNR, CDR2 FQNEAQ (reference sequence). V trimming: 5 bases; J trimming: 0 bases; junction bases outside the gene matches: 9. CDR3 size: 16 residues. CDR3 protein: CASSHRDSSPNYGYTF. The DNA of the CDR3 is TGTGCCAGCAGCCACCGGGACAGCAGTCCTAACTATGGCTACACCTTC.

This rearrangement joins TRBV10-1 to TRBJ1-1, with TRBD1 matching over 7 bases. V trimming: 6 bases; J trimming: 5 bases; junction bases outside the gene matches: 9. Germline lookup yields CDR1 WNHNN and CDR2 SYGVQD (reference sequence). This CDR3 comprises 14 residues. The CDR3 DNA sequence: TGCGCCAGCAGAGGAGGGGACAGTGGGACTGAAGCTTTCTTT. Its protein is CASRGGDSGTEAFF.

This clonotype was observed once. The J gene is TRBJ1-6, the V gene TRBV2; D unclear. CDR1 is SNHLY, CDR2 FYNNEI, per germline. The V end lost 9 bases, the J end lost 2 bases, and 17 bases lay between the germline ends. The CDR3 is 16 residues long. CDR3 sequence: CASLAGENAYNSPLHF. The CDR3 coding sequence is TGTGCCAGTTTGGCCGGGGAGAACGCCTATAATTCACCCCTCCACTTT.

This clonotype came up many times. The rearrangement uses TRBV5-1 and TRBJ1-5, with D hard to call. The germline V gene has CDR1 SGHRS and CDR2 YFSETQ. V lost 0 bases and J 6 bases, leaving 10 bases between the germline ends. The CDR3 totals 14 residues. The CDR3 sequence: CASSLGTMGQPQHF. In nucleotides, the CDR3 is TGCGCCAGCAGCTTGGGGACGATGGGTCAGCCCCAGCATTTT.

This clonotype was counted many times. The chain joins TRBV20-1 to TRBJ2-2, with TRBD2 matching over 7 bases. The CDR3 covers 14 residues. The germline CDR1 and CDR2 sequences are DFQATT and SNEGSKA (reference sequence). Trimming took 3 bases from V and 4 from J; bases not matched to a gene: 5. The DNA for the CDR3 is TGCAGTGCTAGCCACGGGAGGACCACCGGGGAGCTGTTTTTT. Encoded protein: CSASHGRTTGELFF.

The J gene is TRBJ1-4, the V gene TRBV7-2, with D possibly matching TRBD1 (5 bases). This CDR3 comprises 16 residues. V was shortened by 4 bases and J by 4 bases, with 16 bases between the two germline ends. Germline V gene lookup returns CDR1 SGHTA and CDR2 FQGNSA. This chain's CDR3 is CASSSDSRGHNEKLFF. CDR3 nucleotides: TGTGCCAGCAGCTCTGACAGTCGGGGCCATAATGAAAAACTGTTTTTT.

This clonotype has more than one count but fewer than ten. The chain carries TRBV30 and TRBJ1-2; D is uncertain. V was cut by 3 bases and J by 1 base, with 6 bases left in between. The germline gives CDR1 GTSNPN, CDR2 SVGIG (reference sequence). The CDR3 loop spans 12 amino acids. CDR3 nucleotide sequence: TGTGCCTGGAGCCCGGTTAACTATGGCTACACCTTC. It codes for CAWSPVNYGYTF. Full variable domain (missing parts from reference TRBV30 and TRBJ1-2): SQTIHQWPATLVQPVGSPLSLECTVEGTSNPNLYWYRQAAGRGLQLLFYSVGIGQISSEVPQNLSASRPQDRQFILSSKKLLLSDSGFYLCAWSPVNYGYTFGSGTRLTVV.

This clonotype showed up many times. The chain combines TRBV3-1 with TRBJ2-5, with no clear D. Looked up from germline, CDR1 is LGHDT and CDR2 is YNNKEL (reference sequence). V lost 2 bases, J lost 4 bases, and 8 bases lay in between. The CDR3 length is 13 residues. The CDR3 region has the DNA TGTGCCAGCAGCCAACTGTCCTCAGAGACCCAGTACTTC. Translated, it gives CASSQLSSETQYF.

Concerning this clonotype itself: A much larger clone is a single base away; this may be a read error. The rearrangement links TRBV20-1 to TRBJ1-5, with D perhaps matching TRBD1 (5 bases). The germline CDR1 and CDR2 sequences are DFQATT and SNEGSKA (reference sequence). The CDR3 has 13 residues. Trimming cost V 0 bases and J 7 bases, with 10 bases left between them. DNA for the CDR3: TGCAGTGCTAGAGAGGGGGAGCCCCAGCCCCAGCATTTT. Amino acid sequence: CSAREGEPQPQHF.

V is TRBV20-1 and J is TRBJ1-6; unclear D gene. From germline, CDR1 is DFQATT and CDR2 SNEGSKA (reference sequence). This CDR3 region has 14 residues. Trimming cost V 4 bases and J 8 bases, with 15 bases left between them. This chain's CDR3 is CSAKDKGVYSPLHF. The CDR3 DNA reads as TGCAGTGCTAAAGACAAGGGTGTTTATTCACCCCTCCACTTT.

The chain has TRBV7-6 and TRBJ2-2; a weak D match, TRBD2 (5 bases). Per germline, CDR1 SGHVS and CDR2 FNYEAQ. Deletions cut 0 bases from V and 4 bases from J, with 15 bases between. The CDR3 totals 17 residues. CDR3: CASSLAQSSSVTGELFF. CDR3 coding DNA: TGTGCCAGCAGCTTAGCGCAGTCTAGCAGCGTCACCGGGGAGCTGTTTTTT.

This clonotype was detected ten times or more. This sequence joins TRBV19 and TRBJ1-1; no clear D. Trimming stripped 9 bases from V and 1 base from J, with 15 bases between. In germline, CDR1 is LNHDA, CDR2 SQIVND (reference sequence). CDR3 length: 14 residues. DNA for the CDR3: TGTGCCAGCTGGATGGGCAGGCCGAACACTGAAGCTTTCTTT. It codes for CASWMGRPNTEAFF.

This clonotype was counted at least ten times. The rearrangement uses TRBV7-3 and TRBJ2-2; no firm D call. This CDR3 spans 18 amino acids. V shed 2 bases and J shed 1 base, with 17 bases lying between them. Germline loops: CDR1 SGHTA, CDR2 FQGTGA. DNA for the CDR3: TGTGCCAGCAGCTTATGGCCATTAGGTCTGGAGAACACCGGGGAGCTGTTTTTT. This sequence encodes CASSLWPLGLENTGELFF.

To note about this clonotype: A much larger clone differs from this one at a single base, so this may be a read error. This chain uses TRBV12-3 or TRBV12-4 with TRBJ1-2; no firm D call. The CDR3 loop spans 14 amino acids. V lost 7 bases to trimming and J lost 0 bases, with 12 bases between them. CDR3: CASNLQTANYGYTF. The CDR3 nucleotides are TGTGCCAGCAACTTACAGACCGCTAACTATGGCTACACCTTC.